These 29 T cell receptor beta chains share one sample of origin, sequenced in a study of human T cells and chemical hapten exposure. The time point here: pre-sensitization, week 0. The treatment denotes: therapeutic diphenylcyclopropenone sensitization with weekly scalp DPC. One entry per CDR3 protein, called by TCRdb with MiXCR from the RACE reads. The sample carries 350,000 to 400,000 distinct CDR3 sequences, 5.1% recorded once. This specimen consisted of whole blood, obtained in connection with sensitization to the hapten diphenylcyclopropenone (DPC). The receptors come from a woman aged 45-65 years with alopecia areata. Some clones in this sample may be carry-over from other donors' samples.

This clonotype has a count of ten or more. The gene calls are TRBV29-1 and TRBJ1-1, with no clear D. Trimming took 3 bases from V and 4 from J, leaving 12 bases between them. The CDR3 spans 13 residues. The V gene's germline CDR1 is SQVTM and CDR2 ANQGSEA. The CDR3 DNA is TGCAGCGTTGATGGACGGCTCCCCACTGAAGCTTTCTTT. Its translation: CSVDGRLPTEAFF.

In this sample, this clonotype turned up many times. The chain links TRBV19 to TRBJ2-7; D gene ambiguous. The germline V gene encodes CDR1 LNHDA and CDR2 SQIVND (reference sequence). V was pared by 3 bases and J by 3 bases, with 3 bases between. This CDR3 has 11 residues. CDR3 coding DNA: TGTGCCAGTAGTATCGGCTACGAGCAGTACTTC. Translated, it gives CASSIGYEQYF.

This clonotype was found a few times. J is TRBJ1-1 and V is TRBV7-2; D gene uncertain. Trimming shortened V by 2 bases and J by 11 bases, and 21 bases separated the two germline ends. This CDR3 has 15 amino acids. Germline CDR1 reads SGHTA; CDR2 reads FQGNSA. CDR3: CASSLRIGTDYPAFF. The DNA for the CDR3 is TGTGCCAGCAGCTTACGAATTGGCACCGACTACCCCGCTTTCTTT.

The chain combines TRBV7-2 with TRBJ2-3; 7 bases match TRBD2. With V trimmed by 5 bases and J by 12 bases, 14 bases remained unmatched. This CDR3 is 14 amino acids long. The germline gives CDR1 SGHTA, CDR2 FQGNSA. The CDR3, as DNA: TGTGCCAGCAGCGCCGCCGAAGGGAGACTAGCCCAGTATTTT. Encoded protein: CASSAAEGRLAQYF.

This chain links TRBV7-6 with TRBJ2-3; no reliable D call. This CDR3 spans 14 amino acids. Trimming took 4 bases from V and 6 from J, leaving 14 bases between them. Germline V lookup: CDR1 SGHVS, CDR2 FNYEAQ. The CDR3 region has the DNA TGTGCCAGCAGCTCCCGGAAGGATTCGGATACGCAGTATTTT. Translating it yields CASSSRKDSDTQYF. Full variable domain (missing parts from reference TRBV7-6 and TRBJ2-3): GAGVSQSPRYKVTKRGQDVALRCDPISGHVSLYWYRQALGQGPEFLTYFNYEAQQDKSGLPNDRFSAERPEGSISTLTIQRTEQRDSAMYRCASSSRKDSDTQYFGPGTRLTVL.

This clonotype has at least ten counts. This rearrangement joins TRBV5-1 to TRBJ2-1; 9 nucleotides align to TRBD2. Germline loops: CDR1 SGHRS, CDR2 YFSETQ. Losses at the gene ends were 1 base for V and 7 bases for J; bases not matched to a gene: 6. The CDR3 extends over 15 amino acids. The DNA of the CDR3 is TGCGCCAGCAGCTTGTCTAGCGGGGCGGGGAATGAGCAGTTCTTC. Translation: CASSLSSGAGNEQFF.

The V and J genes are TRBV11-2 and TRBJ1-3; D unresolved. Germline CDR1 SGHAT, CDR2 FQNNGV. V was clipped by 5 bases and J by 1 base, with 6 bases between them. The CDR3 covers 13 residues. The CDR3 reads CASSHGSGNTIYF. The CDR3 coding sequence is TGTGCCAGCAGCCACGGGTCTGGAAACACCATATATTTT.

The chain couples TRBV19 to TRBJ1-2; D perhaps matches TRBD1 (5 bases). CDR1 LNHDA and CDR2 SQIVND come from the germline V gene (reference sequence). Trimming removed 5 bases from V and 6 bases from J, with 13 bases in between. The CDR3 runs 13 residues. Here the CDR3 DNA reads TGTGCCAGTAGTCCTGGACAAAGGGATGGCTACACCTTC. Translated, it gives CASSPGQRDGYTF.

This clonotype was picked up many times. In nucleotides, the CDR3 is TGTGCCAGCAGCTTTAGACTGCTCGGCGAGCAGTACTTC. It is translated as CASSFRLLGEQYF. The rearrangement uses TRBV11-2 and TRBJ2-7; D not certain. The CDR3 is made up of 13 amino acids. V gave up 3 bases and J gave up 6 bases, with 12 bases separating them. Germline V lookup: CDR1 SGHAT, CDR2 FQNNGV.

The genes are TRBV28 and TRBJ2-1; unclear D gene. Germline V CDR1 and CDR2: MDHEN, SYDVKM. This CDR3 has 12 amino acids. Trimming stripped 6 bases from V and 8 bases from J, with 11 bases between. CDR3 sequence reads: CASRSSFHEQFF. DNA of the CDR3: TGTGCCAGCAGGTCTAGTTTCCATGAGCAGTTCTTC.

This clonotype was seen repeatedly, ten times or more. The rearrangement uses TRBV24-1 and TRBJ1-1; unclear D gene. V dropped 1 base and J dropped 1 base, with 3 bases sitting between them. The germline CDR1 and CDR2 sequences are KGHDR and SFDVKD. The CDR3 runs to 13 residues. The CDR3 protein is CATSDLWNTEAFF. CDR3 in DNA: TGTGCCACCAGTGATTTATGGAACACTGAAGCTTTCTTT.

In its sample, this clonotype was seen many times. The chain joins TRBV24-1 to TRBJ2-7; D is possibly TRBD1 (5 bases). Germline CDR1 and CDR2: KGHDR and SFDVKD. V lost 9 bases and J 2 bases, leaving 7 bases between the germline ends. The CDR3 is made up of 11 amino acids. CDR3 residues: CATGATYEQYF. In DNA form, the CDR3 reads TGTGCCACCGGGGCCACCTACGAGCAGTACTTC.

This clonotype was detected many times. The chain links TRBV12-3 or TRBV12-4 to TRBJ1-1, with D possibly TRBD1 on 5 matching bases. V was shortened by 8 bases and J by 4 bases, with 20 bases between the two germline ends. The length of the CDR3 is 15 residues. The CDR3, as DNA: TGTGCCAGCTTCGAGTCACGGGGGGTGGGCACTGAAGCTTTCTTT. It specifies CASFESRGVGTEAFF.

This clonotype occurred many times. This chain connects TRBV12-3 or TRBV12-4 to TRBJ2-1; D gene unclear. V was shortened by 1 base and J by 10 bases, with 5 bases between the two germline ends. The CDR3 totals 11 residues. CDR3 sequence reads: CASSLGWEQFF. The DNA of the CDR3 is TGTGCCAGCAGTTTAGGATGGGAGCAGTTCTTC.

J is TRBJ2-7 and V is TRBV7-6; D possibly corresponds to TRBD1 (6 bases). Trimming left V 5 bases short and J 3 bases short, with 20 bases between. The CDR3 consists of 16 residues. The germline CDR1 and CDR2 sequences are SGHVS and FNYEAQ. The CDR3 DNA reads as TGTGCCAGCAGCCCTAAGACAGGAATTACCTTCTACGAGCAGTACTTC. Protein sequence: CASSPKTGITFYEQYF.

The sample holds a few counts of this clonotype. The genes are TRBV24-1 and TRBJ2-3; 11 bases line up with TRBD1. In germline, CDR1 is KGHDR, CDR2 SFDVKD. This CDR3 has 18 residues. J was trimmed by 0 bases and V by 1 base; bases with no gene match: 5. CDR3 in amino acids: CATSDLPRDRGSTDTQYF. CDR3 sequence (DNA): TGTGCCACCAGTGATTTACCCCGGGACAGGGGGAGCACAGATACGCAGTATTTT.

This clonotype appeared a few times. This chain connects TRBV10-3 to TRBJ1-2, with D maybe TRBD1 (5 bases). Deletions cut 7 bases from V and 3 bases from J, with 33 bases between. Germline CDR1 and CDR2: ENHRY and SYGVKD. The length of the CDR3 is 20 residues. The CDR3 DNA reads TGTGCCATCACCGACCCGATCGCGGGACGAAGGACTCCCGCCGACTATGGCTACACCTTC. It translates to CAITDPIAGRRTPADYGYTF.

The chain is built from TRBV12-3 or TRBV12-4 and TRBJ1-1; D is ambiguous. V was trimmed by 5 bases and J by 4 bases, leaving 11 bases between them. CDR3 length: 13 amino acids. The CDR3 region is CASSREGTTEAFF. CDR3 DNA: TGTGCCAGCAGTAGGGAGGGAACCACTGAAGCTTTCTTT.

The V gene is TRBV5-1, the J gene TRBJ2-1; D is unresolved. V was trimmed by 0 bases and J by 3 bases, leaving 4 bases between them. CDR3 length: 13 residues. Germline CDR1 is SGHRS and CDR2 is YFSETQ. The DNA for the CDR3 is TGCGCCAGCAGCTTGGAGATCTACAATGAGCAGTTCTTC. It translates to CASSLEIYNEQFF. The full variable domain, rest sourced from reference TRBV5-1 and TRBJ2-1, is KAGVTQTPRYLIKTRGQQVTLSCSPISGHRSVSWYQQTPGQGLQFLFEYFSETQRNKGNFPGRFSGRQFSNSRSEMNVSTLELGDSALYLCASSLEIYNEQFFGPGTRLTVL.

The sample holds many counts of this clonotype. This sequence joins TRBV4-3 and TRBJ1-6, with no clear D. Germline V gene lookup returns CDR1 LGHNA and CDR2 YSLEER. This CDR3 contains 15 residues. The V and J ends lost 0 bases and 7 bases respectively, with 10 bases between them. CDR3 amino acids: CASSQDGGLNSPLHF. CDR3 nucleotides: TGCGCCAGCAGCCAAGACGGCGGGCTCAATTCACCCCTCCACTTT.

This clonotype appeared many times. The chain's CDR3 is CASSPLGLATDTQYF. CDR3 nucleotide sequence: TGTGCCAGCAGTCCCCTGGGGCTTGCCACAGATACGCAGTATTTT. The chain joins TRBV28 to TRBJ2-3, with a possible D match to TRBD1 (5 bases). Trimming removed 5 bases from V and 2 bases from J, with 14 bases in between. The CDR3 spans 15 residues. Germline-derived CDR1 and CDR2 are MDHEN and SYDVKM.

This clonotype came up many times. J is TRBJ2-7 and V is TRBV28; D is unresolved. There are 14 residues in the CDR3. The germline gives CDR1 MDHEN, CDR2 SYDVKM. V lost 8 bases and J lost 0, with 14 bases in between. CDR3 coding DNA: TGTGCCAGCTCAATGGGTGTGAGCTCCTACGAGCAGTACTTC. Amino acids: CASSMGVSSYEQYF.

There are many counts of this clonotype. CDR3 sequence (DNA): TGCAGCGTCGAGGGACAGGGGGCTAGCGAGCAGTACTTC. Its protein is CSVEGQGASEQYF. V is TRBV29-1 and J is TRBJ2-7; TRBD1 matches at 12 bases. CDR3 length equals 13 residues. Looked up from germline, CDR1 is SQVTM and CDR2 is ANQGSEA. Trimming at V came to 6 bases and at J to 6 bases, leaving 6 bases not matched to a gene.

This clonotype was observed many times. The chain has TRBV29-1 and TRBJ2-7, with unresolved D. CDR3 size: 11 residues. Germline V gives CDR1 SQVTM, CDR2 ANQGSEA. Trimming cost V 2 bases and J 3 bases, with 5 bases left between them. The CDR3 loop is CSVELRYEQYF. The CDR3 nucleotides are TGCAGCGTTGAACTCCGCTACGAGCAGTACTTC.

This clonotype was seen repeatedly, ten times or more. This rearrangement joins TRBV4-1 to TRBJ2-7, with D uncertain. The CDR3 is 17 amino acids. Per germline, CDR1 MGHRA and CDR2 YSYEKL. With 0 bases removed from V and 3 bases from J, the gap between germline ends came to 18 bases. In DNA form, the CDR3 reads TGCGCCAGCAGCCAAGATATAGGTCCTTTTCCAAGCTACGAGCAGTACTTC. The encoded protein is CASSQDIGPFPSYEQYF.

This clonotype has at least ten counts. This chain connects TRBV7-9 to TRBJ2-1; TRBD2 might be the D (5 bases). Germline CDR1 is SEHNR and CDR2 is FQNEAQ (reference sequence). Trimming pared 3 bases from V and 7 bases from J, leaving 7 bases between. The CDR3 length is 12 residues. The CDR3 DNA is TGTGCCAGCAGCTTCTGGGAGAATGAGCAGTTCTTC. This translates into CASSFWENEQFF.

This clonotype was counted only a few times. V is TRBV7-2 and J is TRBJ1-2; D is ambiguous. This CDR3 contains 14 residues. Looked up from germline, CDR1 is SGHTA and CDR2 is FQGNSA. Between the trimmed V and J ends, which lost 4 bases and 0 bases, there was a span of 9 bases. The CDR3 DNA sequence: TGTGCCAGCAGCTCGATGACAACTAACTATGGCTACACCTTC. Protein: CASSSMTTNYGYTF.

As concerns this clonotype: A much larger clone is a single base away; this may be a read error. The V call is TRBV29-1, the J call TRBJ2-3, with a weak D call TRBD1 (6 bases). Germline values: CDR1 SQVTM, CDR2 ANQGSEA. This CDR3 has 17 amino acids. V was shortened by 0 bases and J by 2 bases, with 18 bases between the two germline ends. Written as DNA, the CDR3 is TGCAGCGTTGAAGATCGTGGGGACATGGGGTTCACAGATACGCAGTATTTT. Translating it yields CSVEDRGDMGFTDTQYF.

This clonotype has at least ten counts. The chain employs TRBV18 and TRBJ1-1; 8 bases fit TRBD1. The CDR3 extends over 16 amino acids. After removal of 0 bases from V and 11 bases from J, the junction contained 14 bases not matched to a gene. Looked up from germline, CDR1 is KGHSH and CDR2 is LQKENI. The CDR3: CASSPPGGTGQAQAFF. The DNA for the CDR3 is TGTGCCAGCTCACCACCGGGCGGGACAGGACAAGCCCAGGCTTTCTTT. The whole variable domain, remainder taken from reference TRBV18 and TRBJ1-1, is NAGVMQNPRHLVRRRGQEARLRCSPMKGHSHVYWYRQLPEEGLKFMVYLQKENIIDESGMPKERFSAEFPKEGPSILRIQQVVRGDSAAYFCASSPPGGTGQAQAFFGQGTRLTVV.